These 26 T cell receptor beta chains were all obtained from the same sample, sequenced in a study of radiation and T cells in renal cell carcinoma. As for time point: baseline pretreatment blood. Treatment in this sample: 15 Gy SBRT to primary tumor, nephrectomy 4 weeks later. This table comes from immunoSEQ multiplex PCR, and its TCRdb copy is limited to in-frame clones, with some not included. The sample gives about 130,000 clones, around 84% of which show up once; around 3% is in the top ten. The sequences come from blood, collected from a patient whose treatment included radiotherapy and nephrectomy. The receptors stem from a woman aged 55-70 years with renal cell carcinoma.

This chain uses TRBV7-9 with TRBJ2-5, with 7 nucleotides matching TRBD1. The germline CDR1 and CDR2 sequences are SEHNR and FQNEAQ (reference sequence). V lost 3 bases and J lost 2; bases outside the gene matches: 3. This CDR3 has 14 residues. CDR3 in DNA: TGTGCCAGCAGCTTGGGGACAGCTCAAGAGACCCAGTACTTC. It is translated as CASSLGTAQETQYF.

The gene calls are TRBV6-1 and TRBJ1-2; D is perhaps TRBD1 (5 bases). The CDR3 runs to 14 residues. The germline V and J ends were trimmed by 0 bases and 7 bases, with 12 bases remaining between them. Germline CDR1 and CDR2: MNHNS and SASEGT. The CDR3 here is CASSEAGGTRGYTF. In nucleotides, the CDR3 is TGTGCCAGCAGTGAAGCGGGGGGGACCCGTGGCTACACCTTC.

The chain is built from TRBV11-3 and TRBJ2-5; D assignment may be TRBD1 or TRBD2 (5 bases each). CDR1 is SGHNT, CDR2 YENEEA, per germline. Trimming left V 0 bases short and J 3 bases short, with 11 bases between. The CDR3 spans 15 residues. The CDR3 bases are TGTGCCAGCAGCTTAGAGTCCGGGGCCGAAGAGACCCAGTACTTC. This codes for CASSLESGAEETQYF.

The CDR3 DNA reads TGTGCCAGTAGTGTCGGGAATGACAGGGGGCAGGCCGGCTACACCTTC. Translated, it gives CASSVGNDRGQAGYTF. This sequence joins TRBV19 and TRBJ1-2, with 10 positions matching TRBD1. V shed 5 bases and J 8 bases; nucleotides not matched to a gene: 14. Germline V gene data show CDR1 as LNHDA and CDR2 as SQIVND (reference sequence). This CDR3 has 16 amino acids.

The CDR3 DNA is TGTGCCCACGGGACAGCCGGACCAAACACCATATATTTT. It yields the protein CAHGTAGPNTIYF. The chain recombines TRBV30 with TRBJ1-3, with 7 bases fitting TRBD1. CDR1 is GTSNPN, CDR2 SVGIG, per germline (reference sequence). Trimming took 8 bases from V and 6 from J; bases not matched to a gene: 10. The CDR3 consists of 13 residues.

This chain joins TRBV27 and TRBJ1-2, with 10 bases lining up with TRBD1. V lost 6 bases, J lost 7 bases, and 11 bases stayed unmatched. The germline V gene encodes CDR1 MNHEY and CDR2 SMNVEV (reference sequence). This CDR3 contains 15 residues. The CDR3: CASSRVGQGEVGYTF. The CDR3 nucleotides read TGTGCCAGCAGCCGCGTCGGACAGGGGGAAGTTGGCTACACCTTC.

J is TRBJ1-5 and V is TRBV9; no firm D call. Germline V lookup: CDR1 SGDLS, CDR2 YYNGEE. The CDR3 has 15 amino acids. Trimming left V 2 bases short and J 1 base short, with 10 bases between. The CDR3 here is CASSVSASSNQPQHF. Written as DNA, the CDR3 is TGTGCCAGCAGCGTCTCCGCGTCGAGCAATCAGCCCCAGCATTTT.

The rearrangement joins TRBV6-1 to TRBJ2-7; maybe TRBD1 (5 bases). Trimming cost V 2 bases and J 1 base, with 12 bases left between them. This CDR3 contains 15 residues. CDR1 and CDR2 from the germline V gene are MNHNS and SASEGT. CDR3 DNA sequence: TGTGCCAGCAGTGAATCATATGGGGCTTCCTACGAGCAGTACTTC. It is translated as CASSESYGASYEQYF.

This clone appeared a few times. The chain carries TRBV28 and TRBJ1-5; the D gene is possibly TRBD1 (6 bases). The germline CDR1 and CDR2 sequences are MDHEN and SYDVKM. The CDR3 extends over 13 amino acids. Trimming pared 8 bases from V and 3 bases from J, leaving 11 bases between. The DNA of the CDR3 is TGTGCCAGCCGCCAGGGGAACAATCAGCCCCAGCATTTT. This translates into CASRQGNNQPQHF.

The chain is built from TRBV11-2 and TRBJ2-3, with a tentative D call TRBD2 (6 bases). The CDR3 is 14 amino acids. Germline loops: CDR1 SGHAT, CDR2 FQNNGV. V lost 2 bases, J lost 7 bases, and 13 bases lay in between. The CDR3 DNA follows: TGTGCCAGCAGCTTAAACCTAGCGCCCTATACGCAGTATTTT. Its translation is CASSLNLAPYTQYF.

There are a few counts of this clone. The CDR3 DNA sequence: TGCGCCAGCAGCCGAAGGCCGGGGACCCTTCCTGGAAACACCATATATTTT. Amino acids: CASSRRPGTLPGNTIYF. The chain links TRBV5-1 to TRBJ1-3; D is perhaps TRBD1 (5 bases). CDR3 length: 17 amino acids. V was pared by 4 bases and J by 2 bases, with 19 bases between. Germline CDR1 and CDR2: SGHRS and YFSETQ. Full variable domain (remainder filled in from reference TRBV5-1 and TRBJ1-3): KAGVTQTPRYLIKTRGQQVTLSCSPISGHRSVSWYQQTPGQGLQFLFEYFSETQRNKGNFPGRFSGRQFSNSRSEMNVSTLELGDSALYLCASSRRPGTLPGNTIYFGEGSWLTVV.

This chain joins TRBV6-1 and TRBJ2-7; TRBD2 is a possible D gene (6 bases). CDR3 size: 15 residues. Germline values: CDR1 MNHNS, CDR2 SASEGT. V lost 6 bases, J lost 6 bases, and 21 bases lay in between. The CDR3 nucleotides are TGTGCCAGCAGGCCACCCCGGGACTTCCCCTCCGAGCAGTACTTC. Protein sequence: CASRPPRDFPSEQYF.

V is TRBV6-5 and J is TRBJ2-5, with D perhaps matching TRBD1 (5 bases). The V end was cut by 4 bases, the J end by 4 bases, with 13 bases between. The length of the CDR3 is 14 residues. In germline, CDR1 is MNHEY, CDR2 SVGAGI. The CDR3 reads CASSSQGRIETQYF. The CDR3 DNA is TGTGCCAGCAGTTCCCAGGGAAGGATAGAGACCCAGTACTTC.

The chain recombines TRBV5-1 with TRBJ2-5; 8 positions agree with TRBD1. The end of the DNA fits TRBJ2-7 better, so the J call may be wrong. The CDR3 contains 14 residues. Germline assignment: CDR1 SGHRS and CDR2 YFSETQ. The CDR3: CASSLETGDYEQYF. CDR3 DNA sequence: TGCGCCAGCAGCTTGGAGACAGGGGACTACGAGCAGTACTTC.

This CDR3 reads CAISTPGGRAANEQFF. In DNA, the CDR3 is TGTGCCATCAGTACCCCGGGCGGGAGGGCCGCCAATGAGCAGTTCTTC. This sequence joins TRBV10-3 and TRBJ2-1, with TRBD2 identical over 9 bases. The CDR3 loop spans 16 amino acids. Per the germline V gene, CDR1 is ENHRY and CDR2 is SYGVKD. The V and J ends lost 5 bases and 6 bases, in that order; junction bases with no gene match: 11.

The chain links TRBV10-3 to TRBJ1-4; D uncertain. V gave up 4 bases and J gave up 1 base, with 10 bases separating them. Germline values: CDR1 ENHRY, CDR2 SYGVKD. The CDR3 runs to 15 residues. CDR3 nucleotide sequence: TGTGCCATCAGTGCCGGACGGGGAACTAATGAAAAACTGTTTTTT. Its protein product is CAISAGRGTNEKLFF.

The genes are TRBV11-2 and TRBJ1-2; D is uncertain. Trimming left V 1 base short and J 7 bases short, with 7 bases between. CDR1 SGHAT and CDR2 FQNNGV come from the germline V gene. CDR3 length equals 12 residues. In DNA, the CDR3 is TGTGCCAGCAGCTTAGCCGGGGTTGGCTACACCTTC. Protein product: CASSLAGVGYTF. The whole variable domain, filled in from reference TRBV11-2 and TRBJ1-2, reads EAGVAQSPRYKIIEKRQSVAFWCNPISGHATLYWYQQILGQGPKLLIQFQNNGVVDDSQLPKDRFSAERLKGVDSTLKIQPAKLEDSAVYLCASSLAGVGYTFGSGTRLTVV.

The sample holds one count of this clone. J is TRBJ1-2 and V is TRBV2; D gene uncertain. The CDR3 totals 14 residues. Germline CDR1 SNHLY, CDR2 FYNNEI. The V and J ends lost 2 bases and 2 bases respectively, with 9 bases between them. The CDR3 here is CASSETAVNYGYTF. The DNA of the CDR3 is TGTGCCAGCAGTGAAACGGCAGTCAACTATGGCTACACCTTC.

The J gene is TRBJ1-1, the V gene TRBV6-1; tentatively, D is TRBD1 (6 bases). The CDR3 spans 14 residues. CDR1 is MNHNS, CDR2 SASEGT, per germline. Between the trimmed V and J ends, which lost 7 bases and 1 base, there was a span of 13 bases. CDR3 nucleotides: TGTGCCAGCAACATGGACAGTTGGAACACTGAAGCTTTCTTT. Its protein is CASNMDSWNTEAFF.

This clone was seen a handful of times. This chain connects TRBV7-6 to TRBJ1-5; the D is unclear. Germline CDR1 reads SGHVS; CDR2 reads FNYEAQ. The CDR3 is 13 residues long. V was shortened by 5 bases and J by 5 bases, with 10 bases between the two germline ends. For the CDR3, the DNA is TGTGCCAGCAGCCCATCGAACGATCAGCCCCAGCATTTT. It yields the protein CASSPSNDQPQHF.

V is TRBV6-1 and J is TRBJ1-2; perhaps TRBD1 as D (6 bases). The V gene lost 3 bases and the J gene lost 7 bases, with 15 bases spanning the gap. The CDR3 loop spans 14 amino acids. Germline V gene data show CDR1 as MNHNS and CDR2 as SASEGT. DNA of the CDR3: TGTGCCAGCAGTGATTTTGCAGGGGCGAGTGGCTACACCTTC. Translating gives CASSDFAGASGYTF.

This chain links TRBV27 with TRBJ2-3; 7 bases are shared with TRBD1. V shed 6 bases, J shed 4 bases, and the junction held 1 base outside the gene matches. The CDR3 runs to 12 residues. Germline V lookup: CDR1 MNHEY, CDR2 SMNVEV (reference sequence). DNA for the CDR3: TGTGCCAGCAGGACAGGGTCAGATACGCAGTATTTT. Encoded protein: CASRTGSDTQYF.

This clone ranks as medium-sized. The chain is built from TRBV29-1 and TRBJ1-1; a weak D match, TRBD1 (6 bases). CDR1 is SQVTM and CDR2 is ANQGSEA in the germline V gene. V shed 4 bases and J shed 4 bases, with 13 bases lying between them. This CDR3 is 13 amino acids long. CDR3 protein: CSVAKGGGTEAFF. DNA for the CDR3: TGCAGCGTTGCGAAGGGGGGTGGCACTGAAGCTTTCTTT.

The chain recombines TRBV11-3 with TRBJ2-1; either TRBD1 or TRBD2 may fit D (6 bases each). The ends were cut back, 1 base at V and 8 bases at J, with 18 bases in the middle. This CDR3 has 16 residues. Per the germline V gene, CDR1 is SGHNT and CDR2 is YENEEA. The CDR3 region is CASSLGSGGYGDEQFF. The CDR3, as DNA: TGTGCCAGCAGCTTAGGTTCCGGGGGCTATGGCGATGAGCAGTTCTTC.

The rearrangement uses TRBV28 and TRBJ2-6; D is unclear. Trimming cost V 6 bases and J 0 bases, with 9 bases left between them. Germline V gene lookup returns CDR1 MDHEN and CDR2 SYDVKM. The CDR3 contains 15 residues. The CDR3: CASSRSFSGANVLTF. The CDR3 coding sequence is TGTGCCAGCAGCCGAAGCTTCTCTGGGGCCAACGTCCTGACTTTC.

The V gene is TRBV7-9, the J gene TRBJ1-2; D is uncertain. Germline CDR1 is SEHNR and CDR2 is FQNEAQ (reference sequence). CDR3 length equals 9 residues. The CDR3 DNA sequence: TGTAAGGCAGCCGATGGCTACACCTTC. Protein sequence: CKAADGYTF.